Following are 14 T cell receptor beta chains from one sample sequenced in a study of blood T cells in healthy people across ages (dated by TCRdb to between 2014 and 2016). The method was 5' RACE. The data were produced on an Illumina HiSeq 2500. The second PCR ran for roughly 7 to 12 cycles and used a J-beta primer mix along with a sample-barcoded 5' primer. TCRdb applied fastp at Q25 and MiXCR to the public reads, then kept only in-frame beta chains. Under each unique CDR3 protein, matching rows form one entry showing the most common genes and DNA. Counted in this sample were over 1.5 million distinct CDR3 sequences; roughly 50% of them appeared once. The top ten clones comprise approximately 2.1% of the sample. The sample taken for sequencing was blood. The origin of the receptors is a woman in her 40s in good health.

The rearrangement joins TRBV7-2 to TRBJ1-2; D call uncertain. The CDR3 sequence is 16 residues long. The V end lost 5 bases, the J end lost 0 bases, and 16 bases lay between the germline ends. CDR1 and CDR2 (germline): SGHTA, FQGNSA. This CDR3 is CASSPSASLANYGYTF. The CDR3 nucleotides read TGTGCCAGCAGCCCGTCGGCTAGTCTAGCTAACTATGGCTACACCTTC.

The rearrangement joins TRBV27 to TRBJ1-1; D not resolved. V lost 2 bases and J 3 bases, leaving 13 bases between the germline ends. Per germline, CDR1 MNHEY and CDR2 SMNVEV (reference sequence). CDR3 length equals 15 residues. The CDR3 loop is CASSLNPTVDTEAFF. CDR3 coding DNA: TGTGCCAGCAGTTTAAACCCCACAGTGGACACTGAAGCTTTCTTT.

The gene calls are TRBV27 and TRBJ2-1; D tentatively fits TRBD1 or TRBD2 (6 bases each). This CDR3 contains 15 residues. Germline V CDR1 and CDR2: MNHEY, SMNVEV (reference sequence). V lost 6 bases and J lost 2, with 14 bases in between. In DNA form, the CDR3 reads TGTGCCAGCAGGCCCGGGGGCTATCCCTACAATGAGCAGTTCTTC. Its translation: CASRPGGYPYNEQFF.

The chain uses TRBV4-1 and TRBJ2-3; either TRBD1 or TRBD2 may supply D (5 bases each). Trimming pared 5 bases from V and 0 bases from J, leaving 36 bases between. Germline V gene data show CDR1 as MGHRA and CDR2 as YSYEKL. The length of the CDR3 is 23 residues. This chain's CDR3 is CASSWGFFRNNGGGHQSTDTQYF. The CDR3 DNA is TGCGCCAGCAGCTGGGGGTTTTTTCGAAATAACGGTGGGGGTCATCAAAGCACAGATACGCAGTATTTT.

The CDR3 loop reads CATSRETGGTDTQYF. The CDR3, as DNA: TGTGCCACCAGCAGGGAAACGGGGGGGACAGATACGCAGTATTTT. The J gene is TRBJ2-3, the V gene TRBV15; 8 bases align to TRBD2. The germline V gene encodes CDR1 LNHNV and CDR2 YYDKDF (reference sequence). The junction had 5 bases not matched to a gene; V was cut back by 3 bases and J by 3 bases. The CDR3 length is 15 residues. The full variable domain, in which reference TRBV15 and TRBJ2-3 provide the parts outside the CDR3, is DAMVIQNPRYQVTQFGKPVTLSCSQTLNHNVMYWYQQKSSQAPKLLFHYYDKDFNNEADTPDNFQSRRPNTSFCFLDIRSPGLGDTAMYLCATSRETGGTDTQYFGPGTRLTVL.

This clonotype was seen a handful of times. V and J are TRBV4-3 and TRBJ2-3; D may be TRBD2 (5 bases). Trimming removed 2 bases at V and 6 bases at J, with 9 bases between. From germline, CDR1 is LGHNA and CDR2 YSLEER. This CDR3 spans 13 amino acids. CDR3 bases: TGCGCCAGCAGCCAAAGAGGGAAGGATACGCAGTATTTT. Protein sequence: CASSQRGKDTQYF.

The chain is built from TRBV7-2 and TRBJ1-4; no reliable D call. V lost 5 bases, J lost 7 bases, and 17 bases lay in between. Germline V CDR1 and CDR2: SGHTA, FQGNSA. The CDR3 length is 15 residues. The CDR3 coding sequence is TGTGCCAGCAGCCCCAACATCCGAAGGAGTGAAAAACTGTTTTTT. Amino acid sequence: CASSPNIRRSEKLFF. The full variable domain, in which reference TRBV7-2 and TRBJ1-4 provide the parts outside the CDR3, is GAGVSQSPSNKVTEKGKDVELRCDPISGHTALYWYRQSLGQGLEFLIYFQGNSAPDKSGLPSDRFSAERTGGSVSTLTIQRTQQEDSAVYLCASSPNIRRSEKLFFGSGTQLSVL.

The chain has TRBV27 and TRBJ1-2, with D maybe TRBD1 (6 bases). The germline CDR1 and CDR2 sequences are MNHEY and SMNVEV (reference sequence). Trimming removed 6 bases at V and 8 bases at J, with 13 bases between. The CDR3 runs 12 residues. The CDR3 is CASSPQGWGYTF. Written as DNA, the CDR3 is TGTGCCAGCAGCCCTCAGGGGTGGGGCTACACCTTC.

This chain joins TRBV6-5 and TRBJ2-3; TRBD2 aligns across 11 bases. Germline CDR1 and CDR2: MNHEY and SVGAGI. V lost 4 bases and J lost 0; bases outside the gene matches: 9. The CDR3 contains 18 residues. This CDR3 is CASSFPLAGGSSTDTQYF. For the CDR3, the DNA is TGTGCCAGCAGTTTCCCTCTAGCGGGGGGATCTAGCACAGATACGCAGTATTTT.

The V and J genes are TRBV24-1 and TRBJ2-7; possibly TRBD1 for D (6 bases). This CDR3 contains 15 residues. Germline CDR1 is KGHDR and CDR2 is SFDVKD. Trimming took 9 bases from V and 1 from J, leaving 18 bases between them. In DNA, the CDR3 is TGTGCCACCTGCCTGACAGGACCACTATCCTACGAGCAGTACTTC. Its protein is CATCLTGPLSYEQYF.

The chain links TRBV7-2 to TRBJ2-5; weak D call: TRBD1 (6 bases). The end of the DNA fits TRBJ2-7 better, so the J call may be wrong. The length of the CDR3 is 12 residues. In germline, CDR1 is SGHTA, CDR2 FQGNSA. The CDR3: CASRTGSTEQYF. Written as DNA, the CDR3 is TGTGCCAGCAGAACAGGGTCGACCGAGCAGTACTTC.

The V gene is TRBV7-9, the J gene TRBJ2-4; D is uncertain. Germline V gene data show CDR1 as SEHNR and CDR2 as FQNEAQ (reference sequence). The V end was cut by 11 bases, the J end by 0 bases, with 11 bases between. This CDR3 is 13 amino acids long. The CDR3, as DNA: TGTGCCGGCGCTACACTAGCCAAAAACATTCAGTACTTC. Protein product: CAGATLAKNIQYF.

The chain joins TRBV7-2 to TRBJ2-6; a possible D gene is TRBD1 (7 bases). The germline CDR1 and CDR2 sequences are SGHTA and FQGNSA. The CDR3 extends over 17 amino acids. V dropped 5 bases and J dropped 2 bases, with 16 bases sitting between them. The CDR3 sequence is CASSHRQGGAGANVLTF. CDR3 bases: TGTGCCAGCAGCCACAGACAGGGCGGGGCTGGGGCCAACGTCCTGACTTTC.

The rearrangement uses TRBV11-2 and TRBJ1-2; D not resolved. Trimming removed 2 bases at V and 1 base at J, with 8 bases between. The CDR3 contains 14 residues. Per germline, CDR1 SGHAT and CDR2 FQNNGV. CDR3 nucleotides: TGTGCCAGCAGCTTACCAGACTATAACTATGGCTACACCTTC. Protein product: CASSLPDYNYGYTF. The variable domain in full, with the rest retrieved from reference TRBV11-2 and TRBJ1-2, is EAGVAQSPRYKIIEKRQSVAFWCNPISGHATLYWYQQILGQGPKLLIQFQNNGVVDDSQLPKDRFSAERLKGVDSTLKIQPAKLEDSAVYLCASSLPDYNYGYTFGSGTRLTVV.